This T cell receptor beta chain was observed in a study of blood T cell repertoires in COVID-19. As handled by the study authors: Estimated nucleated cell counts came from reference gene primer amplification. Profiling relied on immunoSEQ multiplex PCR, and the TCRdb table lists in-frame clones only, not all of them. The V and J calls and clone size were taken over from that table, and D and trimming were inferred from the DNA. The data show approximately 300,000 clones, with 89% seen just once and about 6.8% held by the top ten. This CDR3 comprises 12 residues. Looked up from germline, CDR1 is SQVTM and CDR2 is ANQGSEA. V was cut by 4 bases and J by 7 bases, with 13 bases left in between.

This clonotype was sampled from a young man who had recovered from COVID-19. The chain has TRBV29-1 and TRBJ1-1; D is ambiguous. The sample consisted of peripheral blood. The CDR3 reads CSVVGGLGEAFF. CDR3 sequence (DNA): TGCAGCGTTGTAGGCGGGTTAGGTGAAGCTTTCTTT. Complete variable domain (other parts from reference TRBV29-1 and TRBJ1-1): SAVISQKPSRDICQRGTSLTIQCQVDSQVTMMFWYRQQPGQSLTLIATANQGSEATYESGFVIDKFPISRPNLTFSTLTVSNMSPEDSSIYLCSVVGGLGEAFFGQGTRLTVV.